This TCR beta chain was identified during a study of shared clonotypes between healthy human individuals. The protocol was immunoSEQ multiplex PCR, while the TCRdb copy is restricted to in-frame clones and leaves out a portion. Here the sample spans about 460,000 clones, roughly three quarters being singletons. Each sample came from a Caucasian adult donor living in Nashville, Tennessee. CDR3 length: 15 residues. Sequencing was performed on PBMCs. The J gene is TRBJ1-5, the V gene TRBV12-2. TRBV12-2 counts as a pseudogene. The source is a woman between 40 and 55 years old in good health. Some clones in this sample may be carry-over from other donors' samples. DNA of the CDR3: TGTGCAACGGGGAATGTCAAATTGTACAATCAGCCCCAGCATTTT. Encoded protein: CATGNVKLYNQPQHF.